This passage covers 2 T cell receptor beta chains from one sample sequenced in a study of a mutant IDH1 vaccine in newly diagnosed glioma. Sequenced by immunoSEQ multiplex PCR; TCRdb stores in-frame clones only, minus some. Here the sample spans fewer than 70,000 clones, approximately 90% being singletons. No antigen has been identified for these receptors. As to time point: week 11, during vaccination. Doses of 300 ug of mutant IDH1 20-mer peptide were given with topical imiquimod. Material: PBMCs, obtained from a glioma patient whose treatment included an IDH1 peptide vaccine. Every receptor here comes from a man aged 35-49 years with glioma.

The chain combines TRBV11-1 with TRBJ2-5; TRBD2 might be the D (6 bases). Germline CDR1 reads SGHAT; CDR2 reads FQDESV (reference sequence). CDR3 length: 14 amino acids. V lost 4 bases and J lost 5, with 14 bases in between. CDR3 loop: CASSSEGLSETQYF. The CDR3 DNA reads TGTGCCAGCAGCTCGGAGGGACTTTCGGAGACCCAGTACTTC. Combining the CDR3 with reference TRBV11-1 and TRBJ2-5 gives the whole variable domain EAEVAQSPRYKITEKSQAVAFWCDPISGHATLYWYRQILGQGPELLVQFQDESVVDDSQLPKDRFSAERLKGVDSTLKIQPAELGDSAMYLCASSSEGLSETQYFGPGTRLLVL.

The chain joins TRBV7-8 to TRBJ2-6, with D unresolved. Looked up from germline, CDR1 is SGHVS and CDR2 is FQNEAQ. CDR3 length: 20 residues. Trimming pared 3 bases from V and 0 bases from J, leaving 21 bases between. The CDR3 nucleotides are TGTGCCAGCAGCTTCCTGTGGTTCCAGGCGACGGACTCTGGGGCCAACGTCCTGACTTTC. Protein product: CASSFLWFQATDSGANVLTF.